The 29 T cell receptor beta chains below all came from one sample that was sequenced in a study of cytomegalovirus exposure and HLA in healthy donors. Researchers ran the PCR with 60 Vbeta and 13 Jbeta primers. Assay used: immunoSEQ multiplex PCR; TCRdb lists only in-frame clones, some missing. The sample lists around 230,000 clones, roughly 82% occurring once. The sample comprised PBMCs. The receptor set was obtained from a man aged 40-49 years in good health and CMV-seropositive.

The chain combines TRBV11-2 with TRBJ2-1; D unresolved. V was shortened by 2 bases and J by 10 bases, with 6 bases between the two germline ends. This CDR3 has 11 amino acids. Germline loops: CDR1 SGHAT, CDR2 FQNNGV. For the CDR3, the DNA is TGTGCCAGCAGCTTATGGGCCGAGCAGTTCTTC. It specifies CASSLWAEQFF.

This chain uses TRBV27 with TRBJ2-7; the match to TRBD2 covers 9 bases. Trimming cost V 3 bases and J 4 bases; bases outside gene matches: 10. CDR1 and CDR2 from the germline V gene are MNHEY and SMNVEV (reference sequence). The CDR3 runs 16 residues. For the CDR3, the DNA is TGTGCCAGCAGTTTGCGGGCGGGAGGGCCCCAGTACGAGCAGTACTTC. It is translated as CASSLRAGGPQYEQYF.

The chain has TRBV5-1 and TRBJ1-1, with a possible D match to TRBD1 (6 bases). The CDR3 length is 16 residues. Deletions cut 4 bases from V and 1 base from J, with 17 bases between. Germline V gene data show CDR1 as SGHRS and CDR2 as YFSETQ. The CDR3 loop is CASSPQGRARNTEAFF. In DNA, the CDR3 is TGCGCCAGCAGCCCCCAGGGGCGGGCGAGGAACACTGAAGCTTTCTTT. Full variable domain (rest looked up from reference TRBV5-1 and TRBJ1-1): KAGVTQTPRYLIKTRGQQVTLSCSPISGHRSVSWYQQTPGQGLQFLFEYFSETQRNKGNFPGRFSGRQFSNSRSEMNVSTLELGDSALYLCASSPQGRARNTEAFFGQGTRLTVV.

This clone was seen a handful of times. The chain combines TRBV27 with TRBJ2-1, with 8 bases lining up with TRBD1. The ends lost 1 base at V and 7 bases at J; junction bases unmatched: 3. Germline loops: CDR1 MNHEY, CDR2 SMNVEV (reference sequence). CDR3 length: 14 amino acids. CDR3 coding DNA: TGTGCCAGCAGTTTATTCGGACAGGGAAATGAGCAGTTCTTC. Its translation is CASSLFGQGNEQFF.

This chain's CDR3 is CASRGQGYTEAFF. The CDR3 DNA sequence: TGTGCCAGCAGAGGACAGGGATACACTGAAGCTTTCTTT. V and J are TRBV6-5 and TRBJ1-1; TRBD1 matches 8 bases. The germline V gene has CDR1 MNHEY and CDR2 SVGAGI. The CDR3 length is 13 residues. The V and J ends lost 6 bases and 3 bases, in that order; junction bases with no gene match: 3.

This chain uses TRBV27 with TRBJ1-1, with 9 bases matching TRBD1. The CDR3 spans 13 residues. J was trimmed by 4 bases and V by 6 bases; bases with no gene match: 3. Germline CDR1 MNHEY, CDR2 SMNVEV (reference sequence). The CDR3 spells CASRLTGGTEAFF. CDR3 in DNA: TGTGCCAGCAGATTGACAGGGGGCACTGAAGCTTTCTTT.

This chain connects TRBV4-1 to TRBJ2-6, with 7 bases identical to TRBD1. Germline CDR1 reads MGHRA; CDR2 reads YSYEKL. This CDR3 is built from 17 residues. V gave up 1 base and J gave up 0 bases; unmatched junction bases: 3. CDR3 sequence (DNA): TGCGCCAGCAGCCAAGGGGACAGCCTCTCTGGGGCCAACGTCCTGACTTTC. This encodes CASSQGDSLSGANVLTF.

The rearrangement links TRBV25-1 to TRBJ2-1; D is perhaps TRBD2 (6 bases). CDR1 MGHDK and CDR2 SYGVNS come from the germline V gene. CDR3 length: 15 amino acids. V lost 2 bases and J lost 5, with 13 bases in between. CDR3 residues: CASSELREMNNEQFF. CDR3 nucleotides: TGTGCCAGCAGTGAACTACGGGAGATGAACAATGAGCAGTTCTTC.

J is TRBJ2-3 and V is TRBV5-1, with 12 nucleotides matching TRBD2. V lost 4 bases to trimming and J lost 0 bases; unmatched junction nucleotides: 3. The CDR3 spans 16 residues. Germline V gene sequence: CDR1 SGHRS, CDR2 YFSETQ. The CDR3 nucleotides are TGCGCCAGCAGCGTCGGGACTAGCGGGAGCACAGATACGCAGTATTTT. Translating gives CASSVGTSGSTDTQYF.

This clone has more than one count but fewer than ten. CDR3 region: CASSRPGGRREQYF. The DNA of the CDR3 is TGCGCCAGCAGCCGCCCCGGCGGGAGGCGGGAGCAGTACTTC. V is TRBV5-1 and J is TRBJ2-7, with 8 nucleotides matching TRBD2. CDR1 and CDR2 (germline): SGHRS, YFSETQ. The V gene end was trimmed by 4 bases and the J gene end by 7 bases; junction bases not matched to a gene: 10. The CDR3 sequence is 14 residues long.

The rearrangement links TRBV5-4 to TRBJ1-1, with D tentatively TRBD1 (5 bases). V lost 5 bases, J lost 0 bases, and 17 bases lay in between. The CDR3 extends over 16 amino acids. Germline values: CDR1 SGHNT, CDR2 YYREEE (reference sequence). The CDR3 region has the DNA TGTGCCAGCAGTATGACCCCGGGGGTCCTGAACACTGAAGCTTTCTTT. Translating gives CASSMTPGVLNTEAFF.

This sequence joins TRBV6-1 and TRBJ2-5; a weak D match, TRBD1 (6 bases). The CDR3 consists of 12 residues. V gave up 7 bases and J gave up 1 base, with 7 bases separating them. Germline V CDR1 and CDR2: MNHNS, SASEGT. CDR3 sequence reads: CASKDSQETQYF. The CDR3 nucleotides are TGTGCCAGCAAGGACAGCCAAGAGACCCAGTACTTC.

This clone was seen a single time. The chain links TRBV5-1 to TRBJ2-7, with 10 bases fitting TRBD2. J gave up 0 bases and V 4 bases, and 16 bases lay outside the gene matches. Germline CDR1 and CDR2: SGHRS and YFSETQ. This CDR3 is 19 amino acids long. CDR3 bases: TGCGCCAGCAGCGCAGAGGGAATAGCGGGAGGTCCGTACTCCTACGAGCAGTACTTC. It translates to CASSAEGIAGGPYSYEQYF.

This clone came up once. The chain couples TRBV11-3 to TRBJ2-1, with TRBD2 matching 9 bases. This CDR3 has 20 residues. Germline V gene data show CDR1 as SGHNT and CDR2 as YENEEA. Trimming took 4 bases from V and 0 from J; bases not matched to a gene: 16. In DNA form, the CDR3 reads TGTGCCAGCAGCTCCCGGCGGGTAGCGGGAGTAGAGAGCTCCTACAATGAGCAGTTCTTC. Translating it yields CASSSRRVAGVESSYNEQFF.

This clone was seen once. J is TRBJ1-2 and V is TRBV5-4, with D possibly matching TRBD1 (5 bases). The CDR3 contains 11 residues. CDR1 is SGHNT, CDR2 YYREEE, per germline (reference sequence). The V and J ends lost 3 bases and 6 bases respectively, with 6 bases between them. CDR3: CASSWGDGYTF. CDR3 nucleotide sequence: TGTGCCAGCAGCTGGGGCGATGGCTACACCTTC.

The chain carries TRBV4-1 and TRBJ1-5; D might be TRBD1 (5 bases). Looked up from germline, CDR1 is MGHRA and CDR2 is YSYEKL. The V end was cut by 0 bases, the J end by 6 bases, with 12 bases between. The CDR3 extends over 15 amino acids. CDR3 region: CASSQDAGLSQPQHF. The CDR3 DNA sequence: TGCGCCAGCAGCCAAGACGCAGGGTTAAGTCAGCCCCAGCATTTT.

This clone was seen only a few times. The chain is built from TRBV7-9 and TRBJ1-4; no clear D gene. There are 14 residues in the CDR3. Trimming stripped 3 bases from V and 7 bases from J, with 12 bases between. Germline assignment: CDR1 SEHNR and CDR2 FQNEAQ (reference sequence). The CDR3 coding sequence is TGTGCCAGCAGCTTGAATCAGGTTTCTGAAAAACTGTTTTTT. Its translation: CASSLNQVSEKLFF.

This chain joins TRBV27 and TRBJ2-3; D might be TRBD1 (5 bases). With 2 bases removed from V and 4 bases from J, the gap between germline ends came to 10 bases. This CDR3 comprises 14 residues. The germline V gene has CDR1 MNHEY and CDR2 SMNVEV (reference sequence). The CDR3 DNA reads as TGTGCCAGCAGTTTAAGGCAGGGTTCAGATACGCAGTATTTT. Its protein product is CASSLRQGSDTQYF.

The genes are TRBV7-3 and TRBJ1-2; D is possibly TRBD1 (5 bases). Trimming stripped 5 bases from V and 3 bases from J, with 10 bases between. Germline assignment: CDR1 SGHTA and CDR2 FQGTGA. This CDR3 is 13 amino acids long. CDR3 DNA sequence: TGTGCCAGCAGCCCCCAGGGTGACTATGGCTACACCTTC. Its protein product is CASSPQGDYGYTF.

The rearrangement links TRBV2 to TRBJ1-4, with TRBD1 matching 7 bases. Germline V lookup: CDR1 SNHLY, CDR2 FYNNEI. This CDR3 is built from 15 residues. V lost 4 bases to trimming and J lost 5 bases; unmatched junction nucleotides: 7. The CDR3 here is CASSGPQDRNEKLFF. In DNA, the CDR3 is TGTGCCAGCAGTGGACCCCAGGACAGGAATGAAAAACTGTTTTTT.

This clone was seen only a few times. This rearrangement joins TRBV6-5 to TRBJ2-1; 10 bases map to TRBD2. Germline V lookup: CDR1 MNHEY, CDR2 SVGAGI. Trimming at V came to 6 bases and at J to 10 bases, leaving 9 bases not matched to a gene. The CDR3 has 14 residues. The CDR3 nucleotides are TGTGCCAGCAGCCCGAGGCTAGCGGGAGTGGAGCAGTTCTTC. This encodes CASSPRLAGVEQFF.

The V call is TRBV7-9, the J call TRBJ1-2; a possible D gene is TRBD1 (6 bases). In germline, CDR1 is SEHNR, CDR2 FQNEAQ (reference sequence). V lost 9 bases, J lost 6 bases, and 17 bases lay in between. This CDR3 has 13 residues. CDR3 in DNA: TGTGCCAGTAAGGGTACAGGGTATAATGGCTACACCTTC. Its translation is CASKGTGYNGYTF. Based on the CDR3 plus reference TRBV7-9 and TRBJ1-2, the full variable domain is DTGVSQNPRHKITKRGQNVTFRCDPISEHNRLYWYRQTLGQGPEFLTYFQNEAQLEKSRLLSDRFSAERPKGSFSTLEIQRTEQGDSAMYLCASKGTGYNGYTFGSGTRLTVV.

This chain joins TRBV27 and TRBJ2-5; D might be TRBD2 (6 bases). Germline V gene lookup returns CDR1 MNHEY and CDR2 SMNVEV (reference sequence). V lost 2 bases and J lost 2, with 12 bases in between. The CDR3 contains 15 residues. The CDR3 DNA reads TGTGCCAGCAGTTTAAGGCCCGGGGGACAAGAGACCCAGTACTTC. It yields the protein CASSLRPGGQETQYF.

The chain uses TRBV27 and TRBJ2-5; 7 nucleotides match TRBD1. The CDR3 runs to 15 residues. CDR1 is MNHEY and CDR2 is SMNVEV in the germline V gene (reference sequence). J gave up 5 bases and V 2 bases, and 8 bases lay outside the gene matches. CDR3 sequence reads: CASSLLGGAGETQYF. CDR3 sequence (DNA): TGTGCCAGCAGTTTACTAGGGGGCGCCGGGGAGACCCAGTACTTC.

The chain recombines TRBV2 with TRBJ2-1; 14 bases fit TRBD2. The CDR3 consists of 15 residues. Unmatched junction bases numbered 2, after V lost 3 bases and J lost 7 bases. CDR1 and CDR2 (germline): SNHLY, FYNNEI. CDR3 sequence (DNA): TGTGCCAGCAGTGAGGGGACTAGCGGGAGAAATGAGCAGTTCTTC. Protein sequence: CASSEGTSGRNEQFF.

The rearrangement joins TRBV4-1 to TRBJ2-7, with D unclear. The V and J ends lost 1 base and 6 bases respectively, with 10 bases between them. The CDR3 length is 13 residues. In germline, CDR1 is MGHRA, CDR2 YSYEKL. The CDR3 DNA sequence: TGCGCCAGCAGCCAAGTCCCGACTTTCGAGCAGTACTTC. It yields the protein CASSQVPTFEQYF.

This clone was counted once. The CDR3 nucleotides read TGTGCCAGCAGTTTATTGGACAGTCGCACAGATACGCAGTATTTT. Protein: CASSLLDSRTDTQYF. The rearrangement links TRBV28 to TRBJ2-3; D is perhaps TRBD1 (6 bases). The ends were cut back, 1 base at V and 1 base at J, with 9 bases in the middle. The CDR3 spans 15 residues. Looked up from germline, CDR1 is MDHEN and CDR2 is SYDVKM.

V usage is TRBV2 and J usage is TRBJ2-3; possible D gene TRBD1, 5 bases. The CDR3 totals 15 residues. V was clipped by 1 base and J by 0 bases, with 8 bases between them. Germline assignment: CDR1 SNHLY and CDR2 FYNNEI. CDR3 region: CASSEGQSSTDTQYF. The CDR3 DNA reads TGTGCCAGCAGTGAAGGACAGTCTAGCACAGATACGCAGTATTTT.

The chain recombines TRBV5-1 with TRBJ2-7; TRBD2 matches at 10 bases. The CDR3 runs 13 residues. CDR1 SGHRS and CDR2 YFSETQ come from the germline V gene. The ends lost 4 bases at V and 7 bases at J; junction bases unmatched: 5. CDR3 coding DNA: TGCGCCAGCAGCCTAGCGGGAGTAGGAGAGCAGTACTTC. Translated: CASSLAGVGEQYF.